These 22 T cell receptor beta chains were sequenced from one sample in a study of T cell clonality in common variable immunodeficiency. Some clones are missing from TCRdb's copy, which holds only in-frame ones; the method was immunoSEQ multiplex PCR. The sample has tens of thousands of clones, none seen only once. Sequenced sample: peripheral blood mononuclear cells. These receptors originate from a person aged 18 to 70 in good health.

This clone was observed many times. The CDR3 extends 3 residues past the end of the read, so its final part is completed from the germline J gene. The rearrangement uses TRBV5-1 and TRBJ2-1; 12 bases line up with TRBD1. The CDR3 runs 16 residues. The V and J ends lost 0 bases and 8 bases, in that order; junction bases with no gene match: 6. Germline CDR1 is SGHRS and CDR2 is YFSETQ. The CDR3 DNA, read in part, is TGCGCCAGCAGCTTGGTCGGGACAGGGGGCTTGGATGAG. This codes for CASSLVGTGGLDE. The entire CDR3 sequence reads CASSLVGTGGLDEQFF. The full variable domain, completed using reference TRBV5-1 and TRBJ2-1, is KAGVTQTPRYLIKTRGQQVTLSCSPISGHRSVSWYQQTPGQGLQFLFEYFSETQRNKGNFPGRFSGRQFSNSRSEMNVSTLELGDSALYLCASSLVGTGGLDEQFFGPGTRLTVL.

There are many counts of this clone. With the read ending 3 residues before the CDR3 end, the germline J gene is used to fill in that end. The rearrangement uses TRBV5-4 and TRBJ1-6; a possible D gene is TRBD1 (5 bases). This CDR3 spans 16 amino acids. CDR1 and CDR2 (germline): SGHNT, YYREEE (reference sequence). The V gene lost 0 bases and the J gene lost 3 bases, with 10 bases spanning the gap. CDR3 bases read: TGTGCCAGCAGCTTGGAGGCAGGGTTCTATAATTCACCC. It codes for CASSLEAGFYNSP. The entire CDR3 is CASSLEAGFYNSPLHF.

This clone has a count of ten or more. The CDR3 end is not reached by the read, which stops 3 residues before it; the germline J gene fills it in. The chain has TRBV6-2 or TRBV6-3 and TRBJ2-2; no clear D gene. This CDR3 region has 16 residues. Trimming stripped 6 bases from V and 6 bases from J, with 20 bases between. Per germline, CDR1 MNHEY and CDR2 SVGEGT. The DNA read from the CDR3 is TGTGCCAGCAGCCCGATGCTGGTTTATAGTGCCGGGGAG. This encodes CASSPMLVYSAGE. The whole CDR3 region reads CASSPMLVYSAGELFF.

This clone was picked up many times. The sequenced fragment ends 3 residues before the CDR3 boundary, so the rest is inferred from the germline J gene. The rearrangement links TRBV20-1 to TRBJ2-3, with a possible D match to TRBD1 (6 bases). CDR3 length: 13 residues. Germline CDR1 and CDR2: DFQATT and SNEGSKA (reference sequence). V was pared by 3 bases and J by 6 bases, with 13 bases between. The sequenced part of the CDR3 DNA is TGCAGTGCTAGCCTAAACAGGGTCGATACG. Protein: CSASLNRVDT. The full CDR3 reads CSASLNRVDTQYF.

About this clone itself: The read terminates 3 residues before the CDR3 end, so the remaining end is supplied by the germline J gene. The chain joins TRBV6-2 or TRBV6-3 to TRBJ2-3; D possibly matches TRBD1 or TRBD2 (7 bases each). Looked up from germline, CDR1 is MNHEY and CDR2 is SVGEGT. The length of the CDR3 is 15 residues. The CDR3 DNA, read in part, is TGTGCCAGCAGTTGGTACAGGGGAGGGGAACGGCCG. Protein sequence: CASSWYRGGERP. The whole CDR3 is CASSWYRGGERPQYF.

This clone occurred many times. CDR3 amino acids: CASSREAGDEWETQYF. Incomplete CDR3 DNA: TGTGCCAGTAGTAGGGAAGCGGGAGACGAGTGGGAGACC. The chain uses TRBV19 and TRBJ2-5, with 8 bases matching TRBD2. The read ends 3 residues before the CDR3 terminus; that terminus is restored from the germline J gene. The CDR3 length is 16 residues. Germline loops: CDR1 LNHDA, CDR2 SQIVND (reference sequence). The V segment lost 4 bases and the J segment 5 bases; nucleotides outside the gene matches: 12.

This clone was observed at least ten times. The sequenced CDR3 bases are TGCAGTGCTAGAGGCGGGAGTCGCTCCTACAATGAG. It encodes CSARGGSRSYNE. The full CDR3 is CSARGGSRSYNEQFF. The V gene is TRBV20-1, the J gene TRBJ2-1; 7 bases are shared with TRBD2. The CDR3 is cut off 3 residues early in the read; its end comes from the germline J gene. The germline V gene encodes CDR1 DFQATT and CDR2 SNEGSKA (reference sequence). V gave up 1 base and J gave up 0 bases; unmatched junction bases: 3. This CDR3 contains 15 residues.

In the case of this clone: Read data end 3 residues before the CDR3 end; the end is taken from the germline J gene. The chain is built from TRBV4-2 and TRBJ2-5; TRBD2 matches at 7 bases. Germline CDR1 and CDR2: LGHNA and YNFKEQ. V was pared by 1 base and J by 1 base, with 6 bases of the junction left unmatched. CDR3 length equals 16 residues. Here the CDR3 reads CASSQAHGTTQETQYF. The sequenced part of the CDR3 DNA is TGTGCCAGCAGCCAAGCCCACGGGACTACCCAAGAGACC.

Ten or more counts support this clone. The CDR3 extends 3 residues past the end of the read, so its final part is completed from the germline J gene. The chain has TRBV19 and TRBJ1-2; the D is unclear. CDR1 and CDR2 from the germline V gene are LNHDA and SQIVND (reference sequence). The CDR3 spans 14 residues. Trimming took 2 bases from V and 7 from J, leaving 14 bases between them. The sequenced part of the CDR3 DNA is TGTGCCAGTAGTATAAGCCCCCCAGGAGGTGGC. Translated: CASSISPPGGG. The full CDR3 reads CASSISPPGGGYTF.

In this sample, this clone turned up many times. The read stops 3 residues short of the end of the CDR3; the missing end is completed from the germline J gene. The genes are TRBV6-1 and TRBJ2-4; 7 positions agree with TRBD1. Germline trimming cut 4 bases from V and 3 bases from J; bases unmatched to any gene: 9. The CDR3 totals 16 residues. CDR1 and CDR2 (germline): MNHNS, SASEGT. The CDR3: CASSAVTGVGKNIQYF. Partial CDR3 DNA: TGTGCCAGCAGTGCCGTTACAGGGGTGGGCAAAAACATT.

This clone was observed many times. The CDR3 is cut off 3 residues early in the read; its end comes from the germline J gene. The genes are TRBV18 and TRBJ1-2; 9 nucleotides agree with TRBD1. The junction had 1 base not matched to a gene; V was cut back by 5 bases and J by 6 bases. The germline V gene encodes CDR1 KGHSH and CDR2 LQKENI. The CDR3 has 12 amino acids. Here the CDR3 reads CASSWTGDGYTF. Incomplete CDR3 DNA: TGTGCCAGCTCATGGACAGGGGATGGC.

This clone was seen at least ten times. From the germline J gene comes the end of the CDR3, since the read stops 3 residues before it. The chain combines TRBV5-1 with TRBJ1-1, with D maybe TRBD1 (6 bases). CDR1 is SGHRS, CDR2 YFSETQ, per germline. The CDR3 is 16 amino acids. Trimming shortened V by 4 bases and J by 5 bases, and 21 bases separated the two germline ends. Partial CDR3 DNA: TGCGCCAGCAGCCGGGAACTAAGGGGGGGACTTACTGAA. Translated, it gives CASSRELRGGLTE. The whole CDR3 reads CASSRELRGGLTEAFF.

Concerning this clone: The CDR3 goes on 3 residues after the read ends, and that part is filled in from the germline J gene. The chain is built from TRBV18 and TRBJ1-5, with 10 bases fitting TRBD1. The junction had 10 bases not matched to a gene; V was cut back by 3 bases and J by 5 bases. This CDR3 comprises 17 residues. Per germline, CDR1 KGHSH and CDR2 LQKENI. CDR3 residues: CASSPVLGQGSDQPQHF. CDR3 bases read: TGTGCCAGCTCACCGGTCCTGGGACAGGGGTCGGATCAGCCC. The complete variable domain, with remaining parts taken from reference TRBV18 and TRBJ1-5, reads NAGVMQNPRHLVRRRGQEARLRCSPMKGHSHVYWYRQLPEEGLKFMVYLQKENIIDESGMPKERFSAEFPKEGPSILRIQQVVRGDSAAYFCASSPVLGQGSDQPQHFGDGTRLSIL.

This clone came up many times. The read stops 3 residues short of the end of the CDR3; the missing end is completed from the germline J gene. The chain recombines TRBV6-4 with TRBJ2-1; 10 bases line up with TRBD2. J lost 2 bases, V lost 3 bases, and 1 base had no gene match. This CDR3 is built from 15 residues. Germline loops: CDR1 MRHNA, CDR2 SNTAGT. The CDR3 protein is CASSESGGAYNEQFF. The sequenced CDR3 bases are TGTGCCAGCAGTGAAAGCGGGGGGGCCTACAATGAG.

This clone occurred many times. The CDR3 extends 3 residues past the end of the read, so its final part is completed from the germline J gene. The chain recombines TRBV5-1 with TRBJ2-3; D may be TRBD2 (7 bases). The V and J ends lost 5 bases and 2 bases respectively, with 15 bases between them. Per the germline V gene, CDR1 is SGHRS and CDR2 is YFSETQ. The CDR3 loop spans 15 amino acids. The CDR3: CASSLRGGDTDTQYF. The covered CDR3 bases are TGCGCCAGCAGTTTAAGGGGGGGTGACACAGATACG.

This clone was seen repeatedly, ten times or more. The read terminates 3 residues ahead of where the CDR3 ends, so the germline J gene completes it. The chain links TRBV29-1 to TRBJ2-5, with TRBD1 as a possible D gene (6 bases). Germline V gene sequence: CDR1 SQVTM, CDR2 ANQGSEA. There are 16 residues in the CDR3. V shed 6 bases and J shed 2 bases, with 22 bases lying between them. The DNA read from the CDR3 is TGCAGCGTCCTGGAGCACCAGGGGAGTGGGCAAGAGACC. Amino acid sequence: CSVLEHQGSGQET. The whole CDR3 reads CSVLEHQGSGQETQYF.

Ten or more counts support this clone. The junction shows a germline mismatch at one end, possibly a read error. Partial CDR3 DNA: TGTGCTAGCAGCCCCGAGCAGGACAAGGGGAACACCGGGGAG. Protein: CASSPEQDKGNTGE. In full, the CDR3 reads CASSPEQDKGNTGELFF. The V gene is TRBV7-7, the J gene TRBJ2-2; a possible D gene is TRBD1 (5 bases). The sequenced fragment ends 3 residues before the CDR3 boundary, so the rest is inferred from the germline J gene. Per germline, CDR1 SSHAT and CDR2 FNYEAQ (reference sequence). This CDR3 is 17 amino acids long.

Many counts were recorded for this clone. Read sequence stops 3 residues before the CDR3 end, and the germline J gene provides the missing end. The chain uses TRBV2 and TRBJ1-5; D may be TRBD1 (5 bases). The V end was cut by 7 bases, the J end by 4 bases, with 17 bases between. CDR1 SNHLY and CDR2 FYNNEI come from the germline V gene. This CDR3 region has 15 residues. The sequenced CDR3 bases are TGTGCCAGCACCCGATTCCTGGAGGGGAATCAGCCC. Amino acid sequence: CASTRFLEGNQP. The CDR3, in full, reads CASTRFLEGNQPQHF. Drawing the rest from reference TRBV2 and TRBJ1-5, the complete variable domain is EPEVTQTPSHQVTQMGQEVILRCVPISNHLYFYWYRQILGQKVEFLVSFYNNEISEKSEIFDDQFSVERPDGSNFTLKIRSTKLEDSAMYFCASTRFLEGNQPQHFGDGTRLSIL.

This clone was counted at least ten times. CDR3 bases read: TGTGCCAGCAGCAACCGACAGGTTCCCCCCTACGAG. This sequence encodes CASSNRQVPPYE. The entire CDR3 is CASSNRQVPPYEQYF. V usage is TRBV6-2 or TRBV6-3 and J usage is TRBJ2-7, with D tentatively TRBD1 (6 bases). The CDR3 end lies 3 residues beyond the end of the read and is filled in from the germline J gene. This CDR3 spans 15 amino acids. V gave up 6 bases and J gave up 2 bases, with 17 bases separating them. In germline, CDR1 is MNHEY, CDR2 SVGEGT.

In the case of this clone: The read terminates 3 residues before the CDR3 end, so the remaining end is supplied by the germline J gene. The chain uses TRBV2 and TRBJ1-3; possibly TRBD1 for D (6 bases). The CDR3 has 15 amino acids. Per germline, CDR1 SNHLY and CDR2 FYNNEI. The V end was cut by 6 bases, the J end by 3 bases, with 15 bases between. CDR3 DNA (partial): TGTGCCAGCAGGCCGACCGAGGGGGATGGAAACACC. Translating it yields CASRPTEGDGNT. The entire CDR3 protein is CASRPTEGDGNTIYF.

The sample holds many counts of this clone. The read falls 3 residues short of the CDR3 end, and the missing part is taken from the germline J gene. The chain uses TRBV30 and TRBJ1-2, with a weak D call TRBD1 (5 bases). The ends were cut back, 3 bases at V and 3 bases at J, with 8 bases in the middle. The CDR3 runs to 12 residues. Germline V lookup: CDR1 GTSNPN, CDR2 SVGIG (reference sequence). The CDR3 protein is CAWRGGDYGYTF. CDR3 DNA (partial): TGTGCCTGGAGGGGGGGGGACTATGGC.

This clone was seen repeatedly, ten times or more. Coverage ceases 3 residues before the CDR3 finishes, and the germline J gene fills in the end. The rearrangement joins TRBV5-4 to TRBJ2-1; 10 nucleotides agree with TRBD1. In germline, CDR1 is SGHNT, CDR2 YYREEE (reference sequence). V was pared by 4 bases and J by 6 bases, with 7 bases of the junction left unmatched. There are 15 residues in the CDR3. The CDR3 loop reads CASSTRQGAFNEQFF. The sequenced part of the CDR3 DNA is TGTGCCAGCAGCACCAGACAGGGGGCGTTCAATGAG.